One and the same sample provided the 13 T cell receptor beta chains below, sequenced in a study of blood T cells in healthy people across ages. PCR was performed a second time for about 7 to 11 cycles using a sample-barcoded 5' primer and a J-beta primer mix. MiXCR was run by TCRdb on the 5' RACE reads, yielding one entry per CDR3 protein. Of around 900,000 distinct CDR3 sequences in the sample, roughly 26% were seen once. Sequencing was done on a sample of blood. These receptor sequences come from a woman aged 80 or over in good health.

The chain couples TRBV28 to TRBJ2-7; D is uncertain. The CDR3 extends over 13 amino acids. V lost 2 bases to trimming and J lost 3 bases, with 8 bases between them. CDR1 and CDR2 from the germline V gene are MDHEN and SYDVKM. The chain's CDR3 is CASSLTQHYEQYF. The CDR3 DNA reads as TGTGCCAGCAGTTTAACTCAGCACTACGAGCAGTACTTC.

This clonotype was seen at least ten times. V is TRBV27 and J is TRBJ2-3, with 7 bases fitting TRBD2. The CDR3 runs 14 residues. V was clipped by 4 bases and J by 1 base; unmatched bases: 2. CDR1 MNHEY and CDR2 SMNVEV come from the germline V gene (reference sequence). The DNA of the CDR3 is TGTGCCAGCAGTTCGGCGGGGGGCACAGATACGCAGTATTTT. Translation: CASSSAGGTDTQYF.

This clonotype was recorded at least ten times. The chain couples TRBV7-9 to TRBJ2-5, with D perhaps assigned TRBD1 or TRBD2 (5 bases each). V gave up 0 bases and J gave up 4 bases, with 6 bases separating them. There are 13 residues in the CDR3. The germline V gene has CDR1 SEHNR and CDR2 FQNEAQ (reference sequence). The CDR3 loop reads CASSLAGTETQYF. The CDR3, as DNA: TGTGCCAGCAGCTTAGCAGGGACAGAGACCCAGTACTTC.

A word on this clonotype: A single base separates this from a much larger clone, so it may be a read error. The rearrangement links TRBV15 to TRBJ2-3; tentatively, D is TRBD1 (6 bases). Germline CDR1 is LNHNV and CDR2 is YYDKDF (reference sequence). The CDR3 extends over 13 amino acids. The CDR3, as DNA: TGTGCCACCTCCCCAGGGGCCACAGATACGCCGTATTTT. Its translation is CATSPGATDTPYF.

At least ten counts were recorded for this clonotype. The chain uses TRBV20-1 and TRBJ2-1; D gene ambiguous. Trimming removed 3 bases at V and 3 bases at J, with 15 bases between. The CDR3 contains 15 residues. Germline values: CDR1 DFQATT, CDR2 SNEGSKA (reference sequence). The CDR3 is CSARARVVRYNEQFF. CDR3 bases: TGCAGTGCTAGGGCAAGGGTCGTTCGCTACAATGAGCAGTTCTTC.

This clonotype was recorded at least ten times. The chain links TRBV6-4 to TRBJ2-3; 14 bases are shared with TRBD2. The J segment lost 0 bases and the V segment lost 5 bases, leaving 4 bases of the junction unmatched. The CDR3 is 17 residues long. The germline V gene has CDR1 MRHNA and CDR2 SNTAGT. This chain's CDR3 is CASSSGTSGGSTDTQYF. CDR3 coding DNA: TGTGCCAGCAGTTCCGGGACTAGCGGGGGTAGCACAGATACGCAGTATTTT.

This clonotype was detected many times. The chain joins TRBV3-1 to TRBJ2-3; 11 bases are shared with TRBD2. The V gene end was trimmed by 5 bases and the J gene end by 5 bases; junction bases not matched to a gene: 9. Germline assignment: CDR1 LGHDT and CDR2 YNNKEL (reference sequence). This CDR3 has 16 residues. Here the CDR3 reads CASSLLAGAVKDTQYF. The CDR3 region has the DNA TGTGCCAGCAGCTTACTAGCGGGGGCCGTCAAAGATACGCAGTATTTT.

This clonotype was seen a handful of times. This chain joins TRBV21-1 and TRBJ1-2; the D call TRBD1 from the table was never checked on the DNA. TRBV21-1 is described as a pseudogene. CDR3 size: 16 residues. CDR3 coding DNA: TGTGCCAGCAGCAATAAACCAGGGGGGCCTAACTATGGCTACACCTTC. This gives the protein CASSNKPGGPNYGYTF.

The chain links TRBV6-2 or TRBV6-3 to TRBJ1-5; tentatively, D is TRBD1 (5 bases). Germline V gene sequence: CDR1 MNHEY, CDR2 SVGEGT. The CDR3 spans 14 residues. Trimming shortened V by 5 bases and J by 0 bases, and 8 bases separated the two germline ends. CDR3 in DNA: TGTGCCAGCAGTGGCAGGGATAGCAATCAGCCCCAGCATTTT. Amino acid sequence: CASSGRDSNQPQHF.

The V call is TRBV12-1, the J call TRBJ2-7; TRBD2 is the table's D call, not checked against the DNA. TRBV12-1 is deemed a pseudogene. This CDR3 spans 16 amino acids. The CDR3 sequence: CASSLVLAGVRYEQYF. DNA for the CDR3: TGTGCCAGCAGCCTTGTACTAGCGGGGGTCCGCTACGAGCAGTACTTC.

In this sample, this clonotype turned up many times. This chain connects TRBV3-1 to TRBJ2-4, with TRBD2 identical over 8 bases. V shed 1 base and J 5 bases; nucleotides not matched to a gene: 4. CDR1 is LGHDT and CDR2 is YNNKEL in the germline V gene (reference sequence). The CDR3 spans 15 residues. The CDR3 protein is CASSQGAGVQNIQYF. DNA of the CDR3: TGTGCCAGCAGCCAAGGAGCGGGGGTTCAAAACATTCAGTACTTC.

This clonotype was counted between two and nine times. This chain joins TRBV20-1 and TRBJ2-3, with 16 bases identical to TRBD2. Trimming cost V 1 base and J 3 bases; bases outside gene matches: 4. The germline CDR1 and CDR2 sequences are DFQATT and SNEGSKA (reference sequence). The length of the CDR3 is 17 residues. The CDR3 DNA sequence: TGCAGTGCTAGAGCGGGGACTAGCGGGGGGGCGACAGATACGCAGTATTTT. This encodes CSARAGTSGGATDTQYF.

This clonotype came up many times. V usage is TRBV10-3 and J usage is TRBJ1-4, with a tentative D call TRBD1 (6 bases). This CDR3 contains 12 residues. The germline V gene encodes CDR1 ENHRY and CDR2 SYGVKD. V was clipped by 5 bases and J by 7 bases, with 8 bases between them. CDR3 DNA sequence: TGTGCCATCAGTCCCAGGGGTGAAAAACTGTTTTTT. Translating gives CAISPRGEKLFF.